This T cell receptor beta chain comes out of a study of T cell changes during pregnancy in multiple sclerosis. The data were produced by immunoSEQ multiplex PCR, yet TCRdb's version contains in-frame clones alone and is incomplete. The sample yields under 120,000 clones, approximately 89% seen once. The clonotype was recovered from a female donor with multiple sclerosis, enrolled in a pregnancy study. Sequences were derived from peripheral blood, sampled after pregnancy.

Here the CDR3 reads CASGLAPLTSGGHEQYF. For the CDR3, the DNA is TGTGCTAGTGGTTTGGCACCCTTGACTAGCGGGGGACACGAGCAGTACTTC. This rearrangement joins TRBV12-5 to TRBJ2-7, with 12 bases fitting TRBD2. The CDR3 sequence is 17 residues long. The V segment lost 1 base and the J segment 5 bases; nucleotides outside the gene matches: 9. The germline V gene encodes CDR1 LGHNT and CDR2 FRNRAP.